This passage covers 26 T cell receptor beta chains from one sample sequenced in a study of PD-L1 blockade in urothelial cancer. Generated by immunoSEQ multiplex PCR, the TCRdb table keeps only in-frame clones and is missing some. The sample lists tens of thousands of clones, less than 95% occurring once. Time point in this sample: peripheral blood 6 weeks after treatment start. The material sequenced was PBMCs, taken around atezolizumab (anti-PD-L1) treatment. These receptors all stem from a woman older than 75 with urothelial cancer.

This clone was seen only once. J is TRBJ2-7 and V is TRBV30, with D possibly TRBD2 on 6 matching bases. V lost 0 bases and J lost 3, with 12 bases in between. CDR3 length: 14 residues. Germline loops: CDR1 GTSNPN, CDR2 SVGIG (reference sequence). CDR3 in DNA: TGTGCCTGGAGTGTACAAGCGGGCGGCTACGAGCAGTACTTC. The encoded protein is CAWSVQAGGYEQYF.

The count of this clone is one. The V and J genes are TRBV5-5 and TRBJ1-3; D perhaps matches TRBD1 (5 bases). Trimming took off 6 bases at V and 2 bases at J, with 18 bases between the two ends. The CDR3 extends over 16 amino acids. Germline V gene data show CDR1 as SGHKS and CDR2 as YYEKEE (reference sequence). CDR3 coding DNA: TGTGCCAGCAACTCCCCGGGCCCGGGGGCTGGAAACACCATATATTTT. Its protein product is CASNSPGPGAGNTIYF.

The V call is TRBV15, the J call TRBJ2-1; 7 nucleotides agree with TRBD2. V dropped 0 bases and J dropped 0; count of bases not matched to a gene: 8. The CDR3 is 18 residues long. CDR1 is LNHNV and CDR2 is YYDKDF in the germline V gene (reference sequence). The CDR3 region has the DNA TGTGCCACCAGCAGAGAACGTTCGCGGACTAGCTCCTACAATGAGCAGTTCTTC. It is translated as CATSRERSRTSSYNEQFF.

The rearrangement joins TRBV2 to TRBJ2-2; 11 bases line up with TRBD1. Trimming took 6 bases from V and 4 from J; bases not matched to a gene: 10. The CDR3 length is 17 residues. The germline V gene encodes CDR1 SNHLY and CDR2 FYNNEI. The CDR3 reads CASSLGQGGFSTGELFF. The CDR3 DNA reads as TGTGCCAGCAGCCTGGGACAGGGGGGCTTCAGCACCGGGGAGCTGTTTTTT.

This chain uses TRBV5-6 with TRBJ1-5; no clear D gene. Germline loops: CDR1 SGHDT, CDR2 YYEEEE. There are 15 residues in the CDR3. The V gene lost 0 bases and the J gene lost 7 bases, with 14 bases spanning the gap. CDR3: CASSLALRAGQPQHF. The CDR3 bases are TGTGCCAGCAGCTTGGCCTTGAGGGCCGGGCAGCCCCAGCATTTT.

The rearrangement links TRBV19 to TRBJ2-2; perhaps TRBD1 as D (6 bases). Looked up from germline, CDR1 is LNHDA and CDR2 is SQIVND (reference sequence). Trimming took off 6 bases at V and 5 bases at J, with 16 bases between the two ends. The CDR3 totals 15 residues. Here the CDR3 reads CASRAKTGKTGELFF. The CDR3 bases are TGTGCCAGTAGAGCAAAGACAGGAAAAACCGGGGAGCTGTTTTTT. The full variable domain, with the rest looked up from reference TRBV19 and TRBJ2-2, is DGGITQSPKYLFRKEGQNVTLSCEQNLNHDAMYWYRQDPGQGLRLIYYSQIVNDFQKGDIAEGYSVSREKKESFPLTVTSAQKNPTAFYLCASRAKTGKTGELFFGEGSRLTVL.

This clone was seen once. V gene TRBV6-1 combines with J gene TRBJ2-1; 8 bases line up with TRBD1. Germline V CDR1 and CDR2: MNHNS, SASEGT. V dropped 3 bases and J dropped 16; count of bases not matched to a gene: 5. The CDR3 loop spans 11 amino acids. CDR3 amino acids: CASSDGTGGFF. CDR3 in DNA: TGTGCCAGCAGTGACGGGACAGGAGGATTCTTC.

The CDR3 here is CASSLGPEGGSKLFF. For the CDR3, the DNA is TGTGCCAGCAGCTTAGGACCTGAGGGGGGGTCCAAACTGTTTTTT. The rearrangement uses TRBV7-8 and TRBJ1-4; a possible D gene is TRBD1 (6 bases). The CDR3 extends over 15 amino acids. Trimming removed 1 base at V and 11 bases at J, with 17 bases between. CDR1 SGHVS and CDR2 FQNEAQ come from the germline V gene. Complete variable domain (other parts from reference TRBV7-8 and TRBJ1-4): GAGVSQSPRYKVAKRGQDVALRCDPISGHVSLFWYQQALGQGPEFLTYFQNEAQLDKSGLPSDRFFAERPEGSVSTLKIQRTQQEDSAVYLCASSLGPEGGSKLFFGSGTQLSVL.

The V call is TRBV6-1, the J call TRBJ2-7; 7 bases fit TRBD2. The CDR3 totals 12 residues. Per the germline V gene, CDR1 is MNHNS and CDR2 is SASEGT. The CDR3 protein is CVAQRDTYEQYF. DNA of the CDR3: TGTGTCGCACAGCGGGATACCTACGAGCAGTACTTC.

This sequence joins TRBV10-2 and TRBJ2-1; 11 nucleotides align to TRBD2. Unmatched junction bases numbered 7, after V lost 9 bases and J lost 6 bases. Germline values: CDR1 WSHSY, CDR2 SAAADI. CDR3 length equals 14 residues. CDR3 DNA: TGCGCCAGTCTACTAGCGGGAGTTCGCAATGAGCAGTTCTTC. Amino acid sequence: CASLLAGVRNEQFF.

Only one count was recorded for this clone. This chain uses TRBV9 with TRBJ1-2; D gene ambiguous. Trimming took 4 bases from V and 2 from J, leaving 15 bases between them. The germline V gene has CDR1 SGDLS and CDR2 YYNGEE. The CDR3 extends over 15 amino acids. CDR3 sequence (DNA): TGTGCCAGCAGCCCTCAGTCCGTCTCAAACTATGGCTACACCTTC. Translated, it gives CASSPQSVSNYGYTF.

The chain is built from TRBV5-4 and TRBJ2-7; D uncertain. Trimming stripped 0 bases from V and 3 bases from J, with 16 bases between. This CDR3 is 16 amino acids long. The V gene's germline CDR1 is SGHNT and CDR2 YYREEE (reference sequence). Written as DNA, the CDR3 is TGTGCCAGCAGCTTGGCTGGGCCAGTAGACCTCTACGAGCAGTACTTC. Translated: CASSLAGPVDLYEQYF.

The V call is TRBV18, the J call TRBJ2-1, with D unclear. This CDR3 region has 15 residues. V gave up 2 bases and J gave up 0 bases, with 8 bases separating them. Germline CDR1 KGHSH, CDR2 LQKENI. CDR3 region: CASSPASSSYNEQFF. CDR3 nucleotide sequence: TGTGCCAGCTCACCAGCGTCAAGCTCCTACAATGAGCAGTTCTTC.

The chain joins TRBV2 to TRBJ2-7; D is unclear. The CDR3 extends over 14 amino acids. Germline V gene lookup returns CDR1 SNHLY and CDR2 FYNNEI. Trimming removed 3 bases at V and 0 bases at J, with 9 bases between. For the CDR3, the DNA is TGTGCCAGCAGTGATCGGCCGGGCTCCTACGAGCAGTACTTC. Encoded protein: CASSDRPGSYEQYF.

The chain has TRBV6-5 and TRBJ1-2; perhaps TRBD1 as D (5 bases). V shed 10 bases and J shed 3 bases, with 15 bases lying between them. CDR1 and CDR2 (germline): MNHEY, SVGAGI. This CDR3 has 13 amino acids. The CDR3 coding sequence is TGTGCCACCAAAGGGGCGGGAGACTATGGCTACACCTTC. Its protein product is CATKGAGDYGYTF.

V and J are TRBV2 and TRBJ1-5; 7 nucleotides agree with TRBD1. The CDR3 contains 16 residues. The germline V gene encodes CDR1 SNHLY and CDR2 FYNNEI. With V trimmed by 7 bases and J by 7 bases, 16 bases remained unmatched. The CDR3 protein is CASTQGGTANGQPQHF. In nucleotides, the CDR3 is TGTGCCAGCACCCAGGGCGGGACAGCAAATGGACAGCCCCAGCATTTT.

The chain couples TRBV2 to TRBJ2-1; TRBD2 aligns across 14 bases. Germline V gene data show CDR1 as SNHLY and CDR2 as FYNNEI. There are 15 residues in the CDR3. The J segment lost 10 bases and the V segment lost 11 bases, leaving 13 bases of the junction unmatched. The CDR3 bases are TGTGCCGTTATGGGAGGGACTAGCGGGAGAAACGAGCAGTTCTTC. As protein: CAVMGGTSGRNEQFF.

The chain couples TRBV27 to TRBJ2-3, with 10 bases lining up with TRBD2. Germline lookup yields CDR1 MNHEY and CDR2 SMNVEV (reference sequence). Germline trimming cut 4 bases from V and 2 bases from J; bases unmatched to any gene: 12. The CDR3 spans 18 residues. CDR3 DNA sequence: TGTGCCAGCAGTTACACTATAGCGGGAGGCTTCGACACAGATACGCAGTATTTT. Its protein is CASSYTIAGGFDTDTQYF.

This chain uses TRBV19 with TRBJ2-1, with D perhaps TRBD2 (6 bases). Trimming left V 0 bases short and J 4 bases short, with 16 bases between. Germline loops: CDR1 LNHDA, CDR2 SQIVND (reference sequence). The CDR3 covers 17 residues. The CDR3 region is CASSIDASRRDYNEQFF. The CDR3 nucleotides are TGTGCCAGTAGTATAGATGCTAGCCGGAGGGATTACAATGAGCAGTTCTTC.

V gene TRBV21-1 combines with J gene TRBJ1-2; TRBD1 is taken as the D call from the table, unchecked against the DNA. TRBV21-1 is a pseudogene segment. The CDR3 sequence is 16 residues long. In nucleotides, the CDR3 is TGTGCCAGCAGCAAAGGCCGGGACAGAACCTACTATGGCTACACCTTC. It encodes CASSKGRDRTYYGYTF.

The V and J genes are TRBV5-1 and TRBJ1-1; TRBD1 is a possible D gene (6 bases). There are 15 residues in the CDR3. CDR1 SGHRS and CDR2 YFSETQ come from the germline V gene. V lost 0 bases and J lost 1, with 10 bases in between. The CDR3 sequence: CASSLADRKNTEAFF. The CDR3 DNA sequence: TGCGCCAGCAGCTTGGCTGACAGGAAGAACACTGAAGCTTTCTTT.

Here the CDR3 DNA reads TGTGCCAGCAGTACCGGGACAATCCAAGAGACCCAGTACTTC. Translated, it gives CASSTGTIQETQYF. The rearrangement uses TRBV2 and TRBJ2-5; a weak D match, TRBD1 (6 bases). Germline V gene sequence: CDR1 SNHLY, CDR2 FYNNEI. The CDR3 spans 14 residues. V gave up 5 bases and J gave up 1 base, with 11 bases separating them.

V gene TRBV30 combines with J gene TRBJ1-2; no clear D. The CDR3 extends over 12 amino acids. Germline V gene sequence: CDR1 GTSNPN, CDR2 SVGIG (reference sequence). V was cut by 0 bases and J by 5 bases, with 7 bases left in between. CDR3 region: CAWSVSGYGYTF. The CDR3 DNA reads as TGTGCCTGGAGTGTGTCGGGGTATGGCTACACCTTC.

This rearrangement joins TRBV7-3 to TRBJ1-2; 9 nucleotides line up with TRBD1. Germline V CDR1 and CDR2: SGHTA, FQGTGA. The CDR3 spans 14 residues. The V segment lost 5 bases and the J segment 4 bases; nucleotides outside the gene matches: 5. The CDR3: CASSPQQGAYGYTF. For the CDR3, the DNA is TGTGCCAGCAGCCCTCAACAGGGGGCCTATGGCTACACCTTC.

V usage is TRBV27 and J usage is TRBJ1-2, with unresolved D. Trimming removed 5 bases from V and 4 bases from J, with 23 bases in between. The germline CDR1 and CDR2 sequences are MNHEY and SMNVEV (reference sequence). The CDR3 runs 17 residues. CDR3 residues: CASSLGTGVKVGYGYTF. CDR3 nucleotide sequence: TGTGCCAGCAGTCTCGGTACGGGTGTCAAGGTTGGCTATGGCTACACCTTC.

The CDR3 bases are TGTGCCACCAGACAGGGTCCCGCCAATGAGCAGTTCTTC. Translating it yields CATRQGPANEQFF. The chain has TRBV15 and TRBJ2-1; maybe TRBD1 (6 bases). Germline V CDR1 and CDR2: LNHNV, YYDKDF (reference sequence). The length of the CDR3 is 13 residues. V shed 6 bases and J shed 6 bases, with 12 bases lying between them.